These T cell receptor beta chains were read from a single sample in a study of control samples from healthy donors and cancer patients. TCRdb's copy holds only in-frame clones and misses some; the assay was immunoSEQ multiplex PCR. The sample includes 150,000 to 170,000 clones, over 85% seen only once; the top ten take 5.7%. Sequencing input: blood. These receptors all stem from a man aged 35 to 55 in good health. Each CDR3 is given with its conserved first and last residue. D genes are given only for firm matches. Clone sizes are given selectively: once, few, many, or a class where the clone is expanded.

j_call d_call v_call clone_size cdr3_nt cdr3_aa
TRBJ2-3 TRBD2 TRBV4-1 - TGCGCCAGCAGCCAAGAGGGTCTTCCGGGGGGTAGTCTAGATACGCAGTATTTT CASSQEGLPGGSLDTQYF
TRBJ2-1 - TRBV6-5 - TGTGCCAGCAGTTATGGCGATGAGCAGTTCTTC CASSYGDEQFF
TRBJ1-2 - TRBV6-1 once TGTGCCAGCAGTGAAGTACATGGAGGTGGCTACACCTTC CASSEVHGGGYTF
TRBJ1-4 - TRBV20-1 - TGCAGTGCTAGCCTTAATGAAAAACTGTTTTTT CSASLNEKLFF
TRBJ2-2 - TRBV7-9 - TGTGCCAGCAGCCCCCCAGGTTTCGTCGGCGGGGAGCTGTTTTTT CASSPPGFVGGELFF
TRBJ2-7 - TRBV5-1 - TGCGCCAGCAGCTTGGCACGAGCCTACGAGCAGTACTTC CASSLARAYEQYF
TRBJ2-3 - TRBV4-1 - TGCGCCAGCAGCCAAGACCCTCGGGGGTCTATTAGCACAGATACGCAGTATTTT CASSQDPRGSISTDTQYF
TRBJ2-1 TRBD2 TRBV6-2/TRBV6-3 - TGTGCCAGCAGCCCCCTTCGGGGGGGAGACAATGAGCAGTTCTTC CASSPLRGGDNEQFF
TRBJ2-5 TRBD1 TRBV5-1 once TGCGCCAGCAGCCGGACAGGGCTCCGGGAGACCCAGTACTTC CASSRTGLRETQYF
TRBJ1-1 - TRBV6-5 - TGTGCCAGCAGTCGAACCACAGGGAGCGCTGAAGCTTTCTTT CASSRTTGSAEAFF
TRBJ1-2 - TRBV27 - TGTGCCAGCAGTTTATCGCCTAACTATGGCTACACCTTC CASSLSPNYGYTF
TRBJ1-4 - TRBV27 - TGTGCCAGCAGTTTAAGCAGGGTATCGGATGAAAAACTGTTTTTT CASSLSRVSDEKLFF
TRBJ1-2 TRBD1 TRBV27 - TGTGCCAGCAGTTTATCTCCGCGCTTGTCGGGACAGGTTCTGTTCGGGGGCTACACCTTC CASSLSPRLSGQVLFGGYTF
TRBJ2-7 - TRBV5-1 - TGCGCCAGCAGCTCCGGGCCCCAGGAAGAGCAGTACTTC CASSSGPQEEQYF
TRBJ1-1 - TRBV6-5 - TGTGCCAGCAGGGGGAGACAGGTCAACACTGAAGCTTTCTTT CASRGRQVNTEAFF
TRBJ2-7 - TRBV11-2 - TGTGCCAGCAGTCCCGGGGGGCTCTACGAGCAGTACTTC CASSPGGLYEQYF
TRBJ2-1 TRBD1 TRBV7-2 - TGTGCCAGCAGCTTAGGCAGGGGGCCTTACAATGAGCAGTTCTTC CASSLGRGPYNEQFF
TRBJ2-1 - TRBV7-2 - TGTGCCAGCAGTTCCGCTAATGAGCAGTTCTTC CASSSANEQFF
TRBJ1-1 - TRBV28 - TGTGCCAGCACCCTTATAGGGACTGAAGCTTTCTTT CASTLIGTEAFF
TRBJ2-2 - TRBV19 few TGTGCCAGTAGAGAGACAGGGCGGGGCGGGGAGCTGTTTTTT CASRETGRGGELFF
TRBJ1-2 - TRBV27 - TGTGCCAGCACCTTGACCTACGGGGCGACGGTGTGGGGGAACTATGGCTACACCTTC CASTLTYGATVWGNYGYTF
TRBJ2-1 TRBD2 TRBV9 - TGTGCCAGCAGCGACGACGGGGGGGCGTCTATAAATGAGCAGTTCTTC CASSDDGGASINEQFF
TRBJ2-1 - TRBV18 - TGTGCCAGCTCACCAATTGGCGCAGGGCCCTCCTACAATGAGCAGTTCTTC CASSPIGAGPSYNEQFF
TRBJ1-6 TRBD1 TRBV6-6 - TGTGCCAGCAGTTATGGACGGACAGGGGAACATTCACCCCTCCACTTT CASSYGRTGEHSPLHF
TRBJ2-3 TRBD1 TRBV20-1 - TGCAGTGCTAGTGACAGGGGAGACACAGATACGCAGTATTTT CSASDRGDTDTQYF
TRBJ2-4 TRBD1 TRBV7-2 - TGTGCCAGCAGCTTTTGGGACAGGGTCAAAAACATTCAGTACTTC CASSFWDRVKNIQYF
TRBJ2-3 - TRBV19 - TGTGCCAGTAGTTCGGCGGTCTCTAGCACAGATACGCAGTATTTT CASSSAVSSTDTQYF
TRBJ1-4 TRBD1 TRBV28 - TGTGCCAGCAGGCCGGGGGACAGGAATAATGAAAAACTGTTTTTT CASRPGDRNNEKLFF
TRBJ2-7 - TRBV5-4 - TGTGCCAGCAGCTTGTTCTACGAGCAGTACTTC CASSLFYEQYF
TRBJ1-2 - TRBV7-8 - TGTGCCAGCAGCTTAGCAGAGGGACCAAACTATGGCTACACCTTC CASSLAEGPNYGYTF
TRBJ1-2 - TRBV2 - TGTGCCAGCAGTGAGAGGACAGCTATCAATGGCTACACCTTC CASSERTAINGYTF
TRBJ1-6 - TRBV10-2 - TGCGCCAGCAGGCCCAGGGCTAATTCACCCCTCCACTTT CASRPRANSPLHF
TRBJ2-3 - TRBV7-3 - TGTGCCAGCAGCTTTGGAGGCAAAACCAGGACAGATACGCAGTATTTT CASSFGGKTRTDTQYF
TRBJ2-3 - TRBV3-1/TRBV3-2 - TGCGCCAGCAGCCAAGCAAGGGGTACGCAGTATTTT CASSQARGTQYF